This T cell receptor beta chain was recovered during a study of T cells after yellow fever vaccination. Across the study: Fractions of limited cellularity were prepared by means of SMART-Seq v4 Ultra Low Input.

On this clonotype itself: Given the absence of the conserved phenylalanine or tryptophan at the CDR3 end, a read error is likely.

The TCR cDNA carried a universal primer site and UMIs from 5'RACE template switching. TCRdb re-called the 5' RACE reads through MiXCR, storing one row per CDR3 protein. The sample yields 320,000 or so distinct CDR3 sequences, roughly 8.3% seen once. The clonotype comes from a man aged 18 to 30 who received the YFV17D yellow fever vaccine. Material: PBMCs, obtained roughly seven weeks after the first yellow fever vaccination.

The DNA of the CDR3 is TGCAGTGCTAGAGATCTCGGGGTTGGCACCGGGGAGCTGTTTTCT. Protein: CSARDLGVGTGELFS. This rearrangement joins TRBV20-1 to TRBJ2-2, with D possibly matching TRBD2 (5 bases). Germline-derived CDR1 and CDR2 are DFQATT and SNEGSKA (reference sequence). V lost 0 bases to trimming and J lost 4 bases, with 12 bases between them. This CDR3 contains 15 residues.